These 11 T cell receptor beta chains originate from one sample sequenced in a study of technical replicates of blood from a handful of donors. The table came from immunoSEQ multiplex PCR; TCRdb's copy has only in-frame clones and leaves some out. The sample shows around 80,000 clones, 95% to 98% of them seen only once. The sequencing sample was made of T cells isolated from PBMCs. These receptors were taken from a human donor in good health.

This chain connects TRBV4-1 to TRBJ2-3; maybe TRBD2 (7 bases). The CDR3 has 17 amino acids. The ends were cut back, 3 bases at V and 1 base at J, with 17 bases in the middle. Per germline, CDR1 MGHRA and CDR2 YSYEKL. The CDR3 DNA reads as TGCGCCAGCAGCCAGACGGGGGGCGGGTCGGGCACAGATACGCAGTATTTT. This translates into CASSQTGGGSGTDTQYF.

The chain carries TRBV30 and TRBJ1-5; D is possibly TRBD1 (5 bases). The CDR3 covers 13 residues. Trimming left V 3 bases short and J 4 bases short, with 10 bases between. Germline lookup yields CDR1 GTSNPN and CDR2 SVGIG (reference sequence). Here the CDR3 reads CAWSSGGNQPQHF. CDR3 DNA sequence: TGTGCCTGGAGCTCCGGGGGGAATCAGCCCCAGCATTTT.

The chain joins TRBV6-1 to TRBJ1-1; no definite D call. The CDR3 spans 12 residues. CDR1 MNHNS and CDR2 SASEGT come from the germline V gene. V dropped 7 bases and J dropped 3 bases, with 9 bases sitting between them. CDR3 loop: CASIEGYTEAFF. CDR3 nucleotides: TGTGCCAGCATCGAGGGCTACACTGAAGCTTTCTTT.

This chain uses TRBV7-2 with TRBJ2-7; 8 positions match TRBD2. The CDR3 runs 16 residues. Germline V gives CDR1 SGHTA, CDR2 FQGNSA. The V segment lost 1 base and the J segment 3 bases; nucleotides outside the gene matches: 8. Here the CDR3 DNA reads TGTGCCAGCAGCTTAGAATGGACGGGAGGGGTCTACGAGCAGTACTTC. Translating gives CASSLEWTGGVYEQYF.

The chain has TRBV9 and TRBJ2-7, with 7 bases lining up with TRBD1. The CDR3 has 16 residues. The J segment lost 0 bases and the V segment lost 4 bases, leaving 10 bases of the junction unmatched. Germline values: CDR1 SGDLS, CDR2 YYNGEE. The chain's CDR3 is CASSSRDSLTSYEQYF. CDR3 nucleotides: TGTGCCAGCAGCTCACGGGACAGTTTGACCTCCTACGAGCAGTACTTC. The variable domain in full, completed from reference TRBV9 and TRBJ2-7, reads DSGVTQTPKHLITATGQRVTLRCSPRSGDLSVYWYQQSLDQGLQFLIQYYNGEERAKGNILERFSAQQFPDLHSELNLSSLELGDSALYFCASSSRDSLTSYEQYFGPGTRLTVT.

This rearrangement joins TRBV4-3 to TRBJ1-5, with D possibly being TRBD1 (5 bases). The length of the CDR3 is 16 residues. V was shortened by 5 bases and J by 0 bases, with 14 bases between the two germline ends. Germline V gene lookup returns CDR1 LGHNA and CDR2 YSLEER. The CDR3 bases are TGCGCCAGCAGCGGACTTTGGGGGGATAGCAATCAGCCCCAGCATTTT. Amino acids: CASSGLWGDSNQPQHF.

For this clone: An end of the junction differs from the germline gene, which may be a read error. The chain's CDR3 is CASSLTPGLARVF. The CDR3 DNA reads as TGTGCCAGCAGCCTCACACCGGGACTAGCGAGGGTCTTC. The chain couples TRBV2 to TRBJ2-1, with TRBD2 matching 10 bases. The CDR3 spans 13 residues. CDR1 is SNHLY, CDR2 FYNNEI, per germline.

The chain carries TRBV7-9 and TRBJ2-7; maybe TRBD2 (5 bases). CDR1 and CDR2 (germline): SEHNR, FQNEAQ (reference sequence). Trimming took off 2 bases at V and 4 bases at J, with 12 bases between the two ends. This CDR3 region has 14 residues. The CDR3 loop is CASSLTERAYEQYF. CDR3 coding DNA: TGTGCCAGCAGCTTAACTGAGAGGGCTTACGAGCAGTACTTC.

The chain couples TRBV5-1 to TRBJ1-1; D is unclear. CDR1 and CDR2 from the germline V gene are SGHRS and YFSETQ. The CDR3 is made up of 15 amino acids. Trimming stripped 0 bases from V and 10 bases from J, with 19 bases between. The CDR3 spells CASSLAEGGHPGAFF. In nucleotides, the CDR3 is TGCGCCAGCAGCTTGGCCGAAGGTGGGCATCCTGGAGCTTTCTTT.

The rearrangement uses TRBV30 and TRBJ1-4; 11 nucleotides match TRBD1. CDR1 and CDR2 from the germline V gene are GTSNPN and SVGIG (reference sequence). Unmatched junction bases numbered 12, after V lost 1 base and J lost 8 bases. The CDR3 has 17 residues. CDR3 sequence reads: CAWSDYGQGARQEKLFF. The CDR3 bases are TGTGCCTGGAGTGATTACGGACAGGGGGCGAGACAGGAAAAACTGTTTTTT.

The rearrangement joins TRBV9 to TRBJ2-2; 9 positions agree with TRBD2. Germline lookup yields CDR1 SGDLS and CDR2 YYNGEE. J gave up 1 base and V 0 bases, and 7 bases lay outside the gene matches. This CDR3 has 18 amino acids. CDR3 DNA: TGTGCCAGCAGCGTAGCCCGTAGCGGGAGTAGGAACACCGGGGAGCTGTTTTTT. The encoded protein is CASSVARSGSRNTGELFF.